This entry lists 24 T cell receptor beta chains sequenced from one sample in a study of read filtering for tumor transcriptome and immune sequencing. Molecular barcoded adaptors covering alpha/delta and beta/gamma chains were used on approximately 400 ng RNA. Via MiXCR, TCRdb re-called the reads, giving one row per CDR3 protein. The sample includes about 38,000 distinct CDR3 sequences, approximately 15% of them seen just once. Sequencing was performed on a population of CD138-negative cells sorted from bone marrow. The receptors originated from a donor at least 40 years old with multiple myeloma.

This clonotype was counted ten times or more. The chain has TRBV20-1 and TRBJ2-3, with unresolved D. Germline V gives CDR1 DFQATT, CDR2 SNEGSKA (reference sequence). The CDR3 has 13 amino acids. The V end lost 2 bases, the J end lost 0 bases, and 6 bases lay between the germline ends. DNA for the CDR3: TGCAGTGCTAGACCTCCAAGCACAGATACGCAGTATTTT. Translated: CSARPPSTDTQYF.

Ten or more counts support this clonotype. The chain combines TRBV12-3 or TRBV12-4 with TRBJ1-6, with D uncertain. The CDR3 covers 14 residues. V dropped 3 bases and J dropped 7 bases, with 10 bases sitting between them. The CDR3 nucleotides are TGTGCCAGCAGTTTGAGGGATCGGAATTCACCCCTCCACTTT. This sequence encodes CASSLRDRNSPLHF.

This clonotype was detected many times. The V call is TRBV18, the J call TRBJ2-5; D is possibly TRBD1 or TRBD2 (5 bases each). V lost 3 bases to trimming and J lost 3 bases, with 8 bases between them. From germline, CDR1 is KGHSH and CDR2 LQKENI. This CDR3 is 13 amino acids long. The CDR3 here is CASSPGTEETQYF. The CDR3 nucleotides are TGTGCCAGCTCACCCGGGACCGAAGAGACCCAGTACTTC. The whole variable domain, filled in from reference TRBV18 and TRBJ2-5, reads NAGVMQNPRHLVRRRGQEARLRCSPMKGHSHVYWYRQLPEEGLKFMVYLQKENIIDESGMPKERFSAEFPKEGPSILRIQQVVRGDSAAYFCASSPGTEETQYFGPGTRLLVL.

This clonotype showed up many times. CDR3 protein: CAWSRTMNTEAFF. The DNA of the CDR3 is TGTGCCTGGAGTCGCACGATGAACACTGAAGCTTTCTTT. The chain couples TRBV30 to TRBJ1-1; D remains unclear. Trimming removed 2 bases from V and 0 bases from J, with 7 bases in between. The CDR3 spans 13 residues. Germline V gene lookup returns CDR1 GTSNPN and CDR2 SVGIG (reference sequence).

This clonotype has at least ten counts. This chain links TRBV5-1 with TRBJ1-3; no clear D. Trimming cost V 2 bases and J 0 bases, with 12 bases left between them. CDR3 size: 16 residues. The germline gives CDR1 SGHRS, CDR2 YFSETQ. In DNA form, the CDR3 reads TGCGCCAGCAGCTTACAAGGCGTCGTCTCTGGAAACACCATATATTTT. This sequence encodes CASSLQGVVSGNTIYF.

In its sample, this clonotype was seen many times. This sequence joins TRBV29-1 and TRBJ2-6; 10 bases are a match to TRBD1. The CDR3 is 17 residues long. The junction had 4 bases not matched to a gene; V was cut back by 0 bases and J by 2 bases. Germline values: CDR1 SQVTM, CDR2 ANQGSEA. CDR3 residues: CSVEEGQGLAGANVLTF. DNA for the CDR3: TGCAGCGTTGAAGAGGGACAGGGGCTGGCTGGGGCCAACGTCCTGACTTTC.

The V gene is TRBV4-3, the J gene TRBJ1-1; D is perhaps TRBD1 (6 bases). The CDR3 length is 13 residues. V lost 6 bases and J lost 0, with 8 bases in between. The germline V gene has CDR1 LGHNA and CDR2 YSLEER. As DNA, the CDR3 is TGCGCCAGCAGAAGGGACATGAACACTGAAGCTTTCTTT. It specifies CASRRDMNTEAFF.

V and J are TRBV28 and TRBJ2-7, with TRBD1 matching over 7 bases. The CDR3 is 14 residues long. Germline-derived CDR1 and CDR2 are MDHEN and SYDVKM. With 1 base clipped from V and 9 bases from J, the junction kept 9 bases outside the gene matches. DNA for the CDR3: TGTGCCAGCAGTTTATCGGGACAGTCCTCCGTGCAGTACTTC. This encodes CASSLSGQSSVQYF.

This clonotype has ten or more counts. V and J are TRBV5-4 and TRBJ2-5, with D uncertain. This CDR3 spans 12 amino acids. Germline CDR1 SGHNT, CDR2 YYREEE (reference sequence). Trimming pared 4 bases from V and 2 bases from J, leaving 6 bases between. The CDR3 protein is CASSQDQETQYF. The CDR3 DNA follows: TGTGCCAGCAGCCAAGATCAAGAGACCCAGTACTTC.

This clonotype was seen repeatedly, ten times or more. The rearrangement links TRBV24-1 to TRBJ1-5, with D tentatively TRBD1 (5 bases). Germline loops: CDR1 KGHDR, CDR2 SFDVKD. V was pared by 7 bases and J by 3 bases, with 12 bases between. The CDR3 has 14 amino acids. The CDR3 DNA reads TGTGCCACCAGCGGATCAGGGTTCAATCAGCCCCAGCATTTT. It yields the protein CATSGSGFNQPQHF.

The V gene is TRBV29-1, the J gene TRBJ2-1, with 7 bases lining up with TRBD1. This CDR3 is 15 amino acids long. Germline V CDR1 and CDR2: SQVTM, ANQGSEA. V gave up 7 bases and J gave up 10 bases; unmatched junction bases: 19. The CDR3, as DNA: TGCAGCGATACGAGACCGGCAGGGGGTATCCACGAGCAGTTCTTC. Residues: CSDTRPAGGIHEQFF.

By proportion, this clonotype is medium-sized. The chain is built from TRBV29-1 and TRBJ2-1, with TRBD2 matching 9 bases. The CDR3 loop spans 14 amino acids. V lost 7 bases and J lost 4; bases outside the gene matches: 8. Germline CDR1 is SQVTM and CDR2 is ANQGSEA. CDR3 protein: CSAVLAGRYNEQFF. DNA of the CDR3: TGCAGCGCCGTACTAGCGGGTCGATACAATGAGCAGTTCTTC.

This clonotype was seen ten or more times. The rearrangement links TRBV5-1 to TRBJ2-5; perhaps TRBD2 as D (6 bases). The germline V and J ends were trimmed by 6 bases and 5 bases, with 11 bases remaining between them. The germline gives CDR1 SGHRS, CDR2 YFSETQ. This CDR3 is built from 12 residues. CDR3 region: CASKWGDETQYF. As DNA, the CDR3 is TGCGCCAGCAAATGGGGGGATGAGACCCAGTACTTC.

This clonotype was observed a handful of times. V is TRBV27 and J is TRBJ1-6; the match to TRBD1 covers 8 bases. The CDR3 extends over 17 amino acids. Germline CDR1 is MNHEY and CDR2 is SMNVEV (reference sequence). J gave up 7 bases and V 0 bases, and 8 bases lay outside the gene matches. The CDR3 is CASSLSLRTGWNSPLHF. The CDR3 coding sequence is TGTGCCAGCAGTTTATCCCTCAGGACAGGGTGGAATTCACCCCTCCACTTT.

This clonotype was picked up a small number of times. This may arise from a read error, as a much more abundant clone is one base away. A read error is likely, as this CDR3 ends without the conserved phenylalanine or tryptophan. The J gene is TRBJ1-5, the V gene TRBV19; maybe TRBD1 (5 bases). The V gene's germline CDR1 is LNHDA and CDR2 SQIVND (reference sequence). The CDR3 loop spans 13 amino acids. Trimming took off 5 bases at V and 4 bases at J, with 9 bases between the two ends. The CDR3 region is CASSDWGNQPQHL. The CDR3 coding sequence is TGTGCCAGTAGTGATTGGGGGAATCAGCCCCAGCATCTT.

This chain connects TRBV12-3 or TRBV12-4 to TRBJ1-5, with D unclear. Between the trimmed V and J ends, which lost 0 bases and 10 bases, there was a span of 10 bases. This CDR3 region has 13 residues. CDR3 sequence (DNA): TGTGCCAGCAGTTTAGCCCCACATTCCCCCCAGCATTTT. Translating it yields CASSLAPHSPQHF.

Concerning this clonotype itself: A much larger clone differs from this one at a single base, so this may be a read error. The genes are TRBV6-5 and TRBJ2-1, with D possibly being TRBD1 (5 bases). Germline V lookup: CDR1 MNHEY, CDR2 SVGAGI. The CDR3 consists of 14 residues. The CDR3 DNA is TGTGCCAGCAGTTACTTTGTCAGGGCCAATGGGCAGTTCTTC. It translates to CASSYFVRANGQFF.

This clonotype showed up many times. The V call is TRBV5-1, the J call TRBJ2-5; maybe TRBD1 (5 bases). Trimming took off 6 bases at V and 2 bases at J, with 14 bases between the two ends. The CDR3 loop spans 14 amino acids. Germline V CDR1 and CDR2: SGHRS, YFSETQ. CDR3 sequence: CASNGNRSQETQYF. The CDR3 DNA sequence: TGCGCCAGCAACGGAAACAGGAGTCAAGAGACCCAGTACTTC.

The genes are TRBV19 and TRBJ2-2; 9 nucleotides align to TRBD1. Germline CDR1 and CDR2: LNHDA and SQIVND (reference sequence). After removal of 8 bases from V and 5 bases from J, the junction contained 6 bases not matched to a gene. CDR3 length equals 14 residues. CDR3 coding DNA: TGTGCCAGTTCCACAGGGGGCTGGACCGGGGAGCTGTTTTTT. This translates into CASSTGGWTGELFF.

This clonotype was seen many times. The chain uses TRBV4-2 and TRBJ2-2; 12 nucleotides match TRBD2. This CDR3 spans 16 amino acids. The V and J ends lost 5 bases and 5 bases, in that order; junction bases with no gene match: 6. CDR1 and CDR2 (germline): LGHNA, YNFKEQ. The CDR3 coding sequence is TGTGCCAGCAGCTTTCGGACTAGCGGGGCAACCGGGGAGCTGTTTTTT. This codes for CASSFRTSGATGELFF.

About this clonotype itself: One base away lies a much larger clone, so this may be a sequencing read error. The chain links TRBV7-6 to TRBJ2-3; tentatively, D is TRBD1 (6 bases). The CDR3 is made up of 14 amino acids. Germline V lookup: CDR1 SGHVS, CDR2 FNYEAQ. In DNA, the CDR3 is TGTGCCAGCAGCTTAGGCAGGGGCACAGATACGCAGTGTTTT. Translated, it gives CASSLGRGTDTQCF.

This clonotype was detected many times. The chain links TRBV6-1 to TRBJ2-5; weak D call: TRBD1 (6 bases). Germline V CDR1 and CDR2: MNHNS, SASEGT. This CDR3 is 16 amino acids long. Trimming took off 0 bases at V and 3 bases at J, with 14 bases between the two ends. The CDR3 is CASSEAPGDPKETQYF. CDR3 in DNA: TGTGCCAGCAGTGAAGCGCCAGGGGACCCAAAAGAGACCCAGTACTTC.

Ten or more counts support this clonotype. V gene TRBV7-2 combines with J gene TRBJ1-5; 7 bases fit TRBD1. The V gene end was trimmed by 5 bases and the J gene end by 3 bases; junction bases not matched to a gene: 4. The CDR3 totals 14 residues. Germline V lookup: CDR1 SGHTA, CDR2 FQGNSA. The CDR3 protein is CASSTGQNNQPQHF. DNA of the CDR3: TGTGCCAGCAGCACGGGACAGAACAATCAGCCCCAGCATTTT.

About this clonotype: A read error is possible here, since a much larger clone lies one base away. CDR3 in amino acids: CASSLDRRETQYF. The CDR3 nucleotides are TGTGCCAGCAGCTTAGACAGACGAGAGACCCAGTACTTC. V is TRBV11-2 and J is TRBJ2-5, with no clear D. The CDR3 sequence is 13 residues long. Germline values: CDR1 SGHAT, CDR2 FQNNGV. V gave up 0 bases and J gave up 4 bases, with 6 bases separating them.